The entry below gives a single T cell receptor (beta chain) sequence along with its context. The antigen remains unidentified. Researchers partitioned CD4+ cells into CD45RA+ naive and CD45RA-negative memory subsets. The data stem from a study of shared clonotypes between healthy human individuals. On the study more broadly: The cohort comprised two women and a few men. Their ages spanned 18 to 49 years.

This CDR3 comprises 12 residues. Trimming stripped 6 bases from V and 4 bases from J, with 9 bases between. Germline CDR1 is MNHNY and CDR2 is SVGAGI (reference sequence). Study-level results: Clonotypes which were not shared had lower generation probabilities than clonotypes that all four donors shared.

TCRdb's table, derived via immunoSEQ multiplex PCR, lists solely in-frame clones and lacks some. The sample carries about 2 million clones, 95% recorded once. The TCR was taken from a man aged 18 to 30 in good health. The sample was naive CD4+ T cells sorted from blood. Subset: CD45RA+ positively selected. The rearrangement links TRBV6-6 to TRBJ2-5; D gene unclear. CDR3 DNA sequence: TGTGCCAGCAGAGAGTACAGAGAGACCCAGTACTTC. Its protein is CASREYRETQYF.